This TCR beta chain comes out of a study of T cells in Graves' hyperthyroidism and ophthalmopathy. Exclusion of patients followed from uncontrolled infection, other autoimmune disease, pregnancy or lactation. The authors took PBMCs from roughly 9.5 ml fresh peripheral blood. Whole-study findings and limits: Blood also contained most expanded thyroid clonotypes above 0.001.

Researchers took RNA transcripts and amplified the TCR beta CDR3 regions from them. The primer set for the first-round RT-PCR of the TCR CDR3 was HTBI. One entry per CDR3 protein, called by TCRdb with MiXCR from the multiplex PCR reads. The sample includes about 510,000 distinct CDR3 sequences, 11% to 15% seen only once; the top ten take 11% to 15%. The germline gives CDR1 SGHRS, CDR2 YFSETQ. V shed 2 bases and J 3 bases; nucleotides not matched to a gene: 13. The CDR3 has 18 residues. Worth noting for this clonotype: Its cognate antigen is unknown.

This receptor was identified in a woman aged 40-49 years with Graves' hyperthyroidism. The chain is built from TRBV5-1 and TRBJ1-1; 10 bases are shared with TRBD1. Sequenced input: blood. CDR3 nucleotide sequence: TGCGCCAGCAGCTTTTCCCTGACAGGGGGCATAGGAGACACTGAAGCTTTCTTT. Translating gives CASSFSLTGGIGDTEAFF.